The 15 T cell receptor beta chains given below trace back to one sample, sequenced in a study of control samples from healthy donors and cancer patients (dated by TCRdb to about 2020). Receptors were amplified or captured by the immunoSEQ multiplex PCR assay. TCRdb holds this immuneACCESS table with in-frame rearrangements only. Some clones are missing; in checked studies, unresolved V genes explain under half, and the rest has no known cause. This sample is represented by some 95,000 clones; 70% to 80% of them were singletons. The ten largest clones represent about 11% of the sample. The source material was blood. The receptors stem from a woman in her 30s in good health.

The chain employs TRBV4-3 and TRBJ2-1, with TRBD2 matching 11 bases. Germline CDR1 LGHNA, CDR2 YSLEER. Unmatched junction bases numbered 6, after V lost 4 bases and J lost 4 bases. CDR3 length equals 16 residues. The CDR3 DNA reads TGCGCCAGCAGCCCTGGGGTAGCGGGGGGGTACAATGAGCAGTTCTTC. Its translation: CASSPGVAGGYNEQFF.

The chain recombines TRBV2 with TRBJ2-3; D is possibly TRBD1 or TRBD2 (5 bases each). The CDR3 sequence is 14 residues long. V lost 9 bases, J lost 0 bases, and 13 bases lay in between. Per germline, CDR1 SNHLY and CDR2 FYNNEI. CDR3 DNA: TGTGCCAGTGACAAGGGACGGAGCACAGATACGCAGTATTTT. Encoded protein: CASDKGRSTDTQYF.

This chain uses TRBV7-8 with TRBJ2-1; 8 bases are a match to TRBD1. Germline lookup yields CDR1 SGHVS and CDR2 FQNEAQ. This CDR3 spans 17 amino acids. V dropped 0 bases and J dropped 4; count of bases not matched to a gene: 8. CDR3 in amino acids: CASSLAFPGGKYNEQFF. DNA of the CDR3: TGTGCCAGCAGCTTAGCGTTCCCAGGGGGCAAATACAATGAGCAGTTCTTC.

The chain links TRBV29-1 to TRBJ2-7, with D possibly TRBD1 on 6 matching bases. Per the germline V gene, CDR1 is SQVTM and CDR2 is ANQGSEA. With 7 bases removed from V and 3 bases from J, the gap between germline ends came to 16 bases. CDR3 length: 13 residues. The CDR3 sequence: CSAKTDSLYEQYF. DNA for the CDR3: TGCAGCGCAAAAACGGACAGCCTCTACGAGCAGTACTTC.

This clone was seen a handful of times. The chain has TRBV19 and TRBJ1-6, with TRBD1 identical over 9 bases. Trimming took 6 bases from V and 7 from J; bases not matched to a gene: 7. Per germline, CDR1 LNHDA and CDR2 SQIVND (reference sequence). The CDR3 has 15 amino acids. CDR3 region: CASRTTGTGNSPLHF. The CDR3 DNA is TGTGCCAGTAGAACTACCGGGACAGGGAATTCACCCCTCCACTTT. Together with reference TRBV19 and TRBJ1-6, the CDR3 gives the full variable domain: DGGITQSPKYLFRKEGQNVTLSCEQNLNHDAMYWYRQDPGQGLRLIYYSQIVNDFQKGDIAEGYSVSREKKESFPLTVTSAQKNPTAFYLCASRTTGTGNSPLHFGNGTRLTVT.

V usage is TRBV11-2 and J usage is TRBJ1-3; 7 bases line up with TRBD1. This CDR3 has 16 amino acids. Trimming removed 2 bases from V and 6 bases from J; junction bases left unmatched: 10. Germline CDR1 is SGHAT and CDR2 is FQNNGV. CDR3 region: CASSLTHGQDLNTIYF. Here the CDR3 DNA reads TGTGCCAGCAGCTTAACGCACGGACAGGATTTAAACACCATATATTTT.

This clone was detected only a few times. The chain carries TRBV30 and TRBJ1-4; D is perhaps TRBD1 (5 bases). This CDR3 contains 11 residues. CDR1 is GTSNPN and CDR2 is SVGIG in the germline V gene (reference sequence). V was trimmed by 5 bases and J by 8 bases, leaving 9 bases between them. DNA for the CDR3: TGTGCCTGGCAGGGCTGGGAAAAACTGTTTTTT. This sequence encodes CAWQGWEKLFF.

This chain uses TRBV25-1 with TRBJ1-2; D not resolved. The CDR3 totals 13 residues. Germline V gene lookup returns CDR1 MGHDK and CDR2 SYGVNS. V was pared by 4 bases and J by 2 bases, with 8 bases between. CDR3 in amino acids: CASSATRNYGYTF. The CDR3 region has the DNA TGTGCCAGCAGTGCCACAAGGAACTATGGCTACACCTTC.

V is TRBV14 and J is TRBJ1-2, with D perhaps TRBD1 (6 bases). The CDR3 is 13 residues long. Looked up from germline, CDR1 is SGHDN and CDR2 is FVKESK. Trimming pared 6 bases from V and 5 bases from J, leaving 13 bases between. The chain's CDR3 is CASSRDIQYGYTF. CDR3 DNA sequence: TGTGCCAGCAGTCGGGACATCCAATATGGCTACACCTTC.

The gene calls are TRBV27 and TRBJ2-7; 10 bases map to TRBD1. CDR1 is MNHEY, CDR2 SMNVEV, per germline (reference sequence). V lost 6 bases to trimming and J lost 1 base; unmatched junction nucleotides: 9. This CDR3 region has 16 residues. CDR3 protein: CASRSNGQGVSYEQYF. The CDR3 nucleotides are TGTGCCAGCAGATCCAACGGACAGGGGGTATCCTACGAGCAGTACTTC.

The chain links TRBV3-1 (or the pseudogene TRBV3-2) to TRBJ1-1, with D uncertain. There are 13 residues in the CDR3. The ends were cut back, 1 base at V and 6 bases at J, with 9 bases in the middle. CDR1 and CDR2 from the germline V gene are LGHDT and YNNKEL (reference sequence). Here the CDR3 reads CASSQAVGAEAFF. CDR3 nucleotide sequence: TGTGCCAGCAGCCAAGCAGTCGGGGCTGAAGCTTTCTTT.

This rearrangement joins TRBV11-3 to TRBJ1-1, with D tentatively TRBD1 (5 bases). From germline, CDR1 is SGHNT and CDR2 YENEEA. V lost 0 bases to trimming and J lost 5 bases, with 13 bases between them. This CDR3 is 15 amino acids long. CDR3 in amino acids: CASSLDGRGETEAFF. CDR3 sequence (DNA): TGTGCCAGCAGCTTAGATGGTCGGGGGGAGACTGAAGCTTTCTTT. The variable domain in full, with the rest retrieved from reference TRBV11-3 and TRBJ1-1, is EAGVVQSPRYKIIEKKQPVAFWCNPISGHNTLYWYLQNLGQGPELLIRYENEEAVDDSQLPKDRFSAERLKGVDSTLKIQPAELGDSAVYLCASSLDGRGETEAFFGQGTRLTVV.

V is TRBV20-1 and J is TRBJ2-5; D remains ambiguous. V was pared by 3 bases and J by 5 bases, with 7 bases between. There are 11 residues in the CDR3. Germline lookup yields CDR1 DFQATT and CDR2 SNEGSKA (reference sequence). CDR3 nucleotides: TGCAGTGCTAGTAGTTCCGAGACCCAGTACTTC. This gives the protein CSASSSETQYF.

J is TRBJ2-5 and V is TRBV3-1 (or the pseudogene TRBV3-2); perhaps TRBD1 as D (5 bases). The CDR3 has 13 residues. The V gene lost 3 bases and the J gene lost 5 bases, with 10 bases spanning the gap. Germline assignment: CDR1 LGHDT and CDR2 YNNKEL (reference sequence). In DNA, the CDR3 is TGTGCCAGCAGCCAGGACAACGGGGAGACCCAGTACTTC. This translates into CASSQDNGETQYF.

The gene calls are TRBV19 and TRBJ1-2, with 7 bases identical to TRBD1. The CDR3 runs 14 residues. V gave up 7 bases and J gave up 4 bases; unmatched junction bases: 9. Germline V gene sequence: CDR1 LNHDA, CDR2 SQIVND (reference sequence). CDR3 coding DNA: TGTGCCAGTAAGACTACCGGGACAGCCTATGGCTACACCTTC. Its translation is CASKTTGTAYGYTF.